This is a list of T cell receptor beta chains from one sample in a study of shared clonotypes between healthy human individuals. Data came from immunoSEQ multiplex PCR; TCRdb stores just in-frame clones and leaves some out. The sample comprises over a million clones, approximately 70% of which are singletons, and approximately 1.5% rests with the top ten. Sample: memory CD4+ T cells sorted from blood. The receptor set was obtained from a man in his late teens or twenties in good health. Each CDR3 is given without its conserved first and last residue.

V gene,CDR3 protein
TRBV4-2,ASSQRRPGQETQY
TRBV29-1,SGGAPKETQY
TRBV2,ASSGDNSPLH
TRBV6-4,ASSDPPYSGNTIY
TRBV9,ASSVAASGGDEQF
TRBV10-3,AIRGLSYEQY
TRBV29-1,SVEPSGGQPQH
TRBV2,ASGGTASGNTIY
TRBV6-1,ASGSLLSTEAF
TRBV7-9,ASSLGGSYTGELF
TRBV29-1,SVVRGNTEAF
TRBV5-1,ASSLERGTEAF
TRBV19,ASSTQHSRTSSYEQY
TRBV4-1,ASSPGQGPPGEQY
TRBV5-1,ASSRGIPNQETQY
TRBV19,ASSPLAGAYEQY
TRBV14,ASSPRLAGVTGELF
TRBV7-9,ASSRWRGNTGELF
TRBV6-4,ASSEQEGQPQH
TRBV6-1,ASSETGGDYGYT
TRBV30,AWTPGGFQYEQY
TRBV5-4,ASSLGREGREQY
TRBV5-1,ASSDRGGGETQY
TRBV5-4,ASSFPTDYEQY
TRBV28,ASSFGSYEQY
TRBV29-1,SVYGWRGTEAF
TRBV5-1,ASSLQPNTGELF
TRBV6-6,ASSNGRNPNQPQH
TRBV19,ASSPKKDQPQH
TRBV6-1,ASSEAHSPGQPQH
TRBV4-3,ASSQFPWGEAF
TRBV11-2,ASSLGVAEAF
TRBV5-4,ASSAGQGYGYT